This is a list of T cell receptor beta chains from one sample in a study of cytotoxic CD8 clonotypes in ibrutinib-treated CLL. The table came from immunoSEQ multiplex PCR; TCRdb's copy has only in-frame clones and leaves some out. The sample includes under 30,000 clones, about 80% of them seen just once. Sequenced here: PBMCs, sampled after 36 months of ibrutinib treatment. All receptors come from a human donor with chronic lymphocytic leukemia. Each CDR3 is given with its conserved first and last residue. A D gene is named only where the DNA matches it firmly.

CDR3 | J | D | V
CASSLGQGSWQPQHF | TRBJ1-5 | TRBD1 | TRBV2
CASSQAFSSYNSPLHF | TRBJ1-6 | - | TRBV4-3
CASTETGINEKLFF | TRBJ1-4 | TRBD1 | TRBV6-5
CASSIGSAEGEQFF | TRBJ2-1 | - | TRBV19
CASSELDSNTEAFF | TRBJ1-1 | - | TRBV27
CASSSGQPGDEQFF | TRBJ2-1 | TRBD1 | TRBV5-1
CASSPPLVRSGVYGYTF | TRBJ1-2 | - | TRBV7-9
CASSPGQGTYEQYF | TRBJ2-7 | TRBD1 | TRBV7-2
CASSPWTGDGYTF | TRBJ1-2 | TRBD1 | TRBV7-9
CASSVADRGSKNTGELFF | TRBJ2-2 | TRBD1 | TRBV9
CASSRDGGAEQYF | TRBJ2-7 | - | TRBV6-5
CAWSVQQGLYGYTF | TRBJ1-2 | - | TRBV30
CASSLTGTHTGELFF | TRBJ2-2 | - | TRBV11-2
CASSAGTGGAETQYF | TRBJ2-5 | TRBD1 | TRBV19
CASSLAGVEYTF | TRBJ1-2 | - | TRBV5-1
CASSSFDSFSTEAFF | TRBJ1-1 | - | TRBV5-1
CASSWRQVWSDTGELFF | TRBJ2-2 | - | TRBV27
CASSPGGYTEAFF | TRBJ1-1 | - | TRBV6-5
CASSLGREKLFF | TRBJ1-4 | - | TRBV5-6
CTSTPPRGGNSPLHF | TRBJ1-6 | - | TRBV1
CASSALRQGGETQYF | TRBJ2-5 | TRBD1 | TRBV6-1
CASSDGGNTEAFF | TRBJ1-1 | - | TRBV11-3
CASSQDSGLNQPQHF | TRBJ1-5 | - | TRBV4-1
CASSGHLSYGYTF | TRBJ1-2 | - | TRBV27